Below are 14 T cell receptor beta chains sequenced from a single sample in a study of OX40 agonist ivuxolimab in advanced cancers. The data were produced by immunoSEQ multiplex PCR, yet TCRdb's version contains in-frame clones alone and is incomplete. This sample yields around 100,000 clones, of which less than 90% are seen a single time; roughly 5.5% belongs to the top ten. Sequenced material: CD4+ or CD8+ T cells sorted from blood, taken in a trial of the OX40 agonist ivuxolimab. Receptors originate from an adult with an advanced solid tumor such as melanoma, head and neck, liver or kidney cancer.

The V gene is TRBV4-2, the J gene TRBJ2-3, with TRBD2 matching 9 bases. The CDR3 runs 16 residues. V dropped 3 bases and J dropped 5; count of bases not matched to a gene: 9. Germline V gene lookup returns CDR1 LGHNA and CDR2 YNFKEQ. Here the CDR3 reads CASSHPPGLAIDTQYF. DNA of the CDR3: TGTGCCAGCAGCCATCCCCCGGGACTAGCTATAGATACGCAGTATTTT.

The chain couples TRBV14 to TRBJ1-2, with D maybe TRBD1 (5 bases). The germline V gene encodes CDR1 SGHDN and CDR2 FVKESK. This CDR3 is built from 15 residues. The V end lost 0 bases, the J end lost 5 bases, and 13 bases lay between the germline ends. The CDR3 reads CASSQDWGKGYGYTF. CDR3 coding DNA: TGTGCCAGCAGCCAAGATTGGGGGAAGGGGTATGGCTACACCTTC.

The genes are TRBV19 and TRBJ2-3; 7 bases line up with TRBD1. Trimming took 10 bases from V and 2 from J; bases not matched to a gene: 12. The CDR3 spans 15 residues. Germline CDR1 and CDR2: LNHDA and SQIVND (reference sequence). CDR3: CATRNGQDLTDTQYF. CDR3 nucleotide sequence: TGTGCCACACGGAACGGACAGGACCTCACAGATACGCAGTATTTT.

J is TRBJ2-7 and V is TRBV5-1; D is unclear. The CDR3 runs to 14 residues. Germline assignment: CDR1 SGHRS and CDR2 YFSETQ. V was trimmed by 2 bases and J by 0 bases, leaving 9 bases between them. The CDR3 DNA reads TGCGCCAGCAGCTTACTTCGGAGCTCCTACGAGCAGTACTTC. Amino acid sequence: CASSLLRSSYEQYF.

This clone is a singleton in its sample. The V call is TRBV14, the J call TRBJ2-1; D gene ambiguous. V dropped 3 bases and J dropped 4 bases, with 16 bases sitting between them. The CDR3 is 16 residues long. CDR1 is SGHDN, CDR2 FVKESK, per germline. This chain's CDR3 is CASSHGKVEVYNEQFF. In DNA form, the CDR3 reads TGTGCCAGCAGCCATGGCAAAGTAGAAGTTTACAATGAGCAGTTCTTC.

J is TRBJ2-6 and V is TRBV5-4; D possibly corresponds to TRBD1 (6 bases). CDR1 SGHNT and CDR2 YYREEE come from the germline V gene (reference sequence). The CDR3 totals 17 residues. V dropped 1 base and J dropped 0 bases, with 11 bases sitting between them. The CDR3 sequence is CASSLLGHSSGANVLTF. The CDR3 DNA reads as TGTGCCAGCAGCTTGTTGGGACACAGCTCTGGGGCCAACGTCCTGACTTTC. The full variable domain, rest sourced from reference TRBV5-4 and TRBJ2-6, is ETGVTQSPTHLIKTRGQQVTLRCSSQSGHNTVSWYQQALGQGPQFIFQYYREEENGRGNFPPRFSGLQFPNYSSELNVNALELDDSALYLCASSLLGHSSGANVLTFGAGSRLTVL.

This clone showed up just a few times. Written as DNA, the CDR3 is TGTGCCTGCCCAGGGACAAGTGGGGCTGAAGCTTTCTTT. It yields the protein CACPGTSGAEAFF. The chain employs TRBV30 and TRBJ1-1, with D maybe TRBD1 (6 bases). Germline assignment: CDR1 GTSNPN and CDR2 SVGIG (reference sequence). The ends were cut back, 6 bases at V and 6 bases at J, with 17 bases in the middle. This CDR3 spans 13 amino acids.

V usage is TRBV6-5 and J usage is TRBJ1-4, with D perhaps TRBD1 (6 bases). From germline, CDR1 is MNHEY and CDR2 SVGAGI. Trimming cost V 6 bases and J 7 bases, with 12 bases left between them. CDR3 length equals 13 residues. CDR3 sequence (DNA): TGTGCCAGCAGGAGGGGGTTGTCTGAAAAACTGTTTTTT. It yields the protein CASRRGLSEKLFF.

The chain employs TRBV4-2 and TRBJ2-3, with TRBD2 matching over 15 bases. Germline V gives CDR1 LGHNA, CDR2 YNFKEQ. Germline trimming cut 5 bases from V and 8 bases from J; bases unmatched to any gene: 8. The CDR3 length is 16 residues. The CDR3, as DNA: TGTGCCAGCAGCATCCTGGGACTAGCGGGGGGACCTACGCAGTATTTT. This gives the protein CASSILGLAGGPTQYF.

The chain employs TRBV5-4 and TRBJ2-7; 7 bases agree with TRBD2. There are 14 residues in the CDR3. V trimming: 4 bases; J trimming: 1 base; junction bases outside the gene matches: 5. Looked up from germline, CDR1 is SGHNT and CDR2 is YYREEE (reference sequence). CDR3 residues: CASSLGTTSYEQYF. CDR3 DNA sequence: TGTGCCAGCAGCCTCGGGACTACTTCCTACGAGCAGTACTTC.

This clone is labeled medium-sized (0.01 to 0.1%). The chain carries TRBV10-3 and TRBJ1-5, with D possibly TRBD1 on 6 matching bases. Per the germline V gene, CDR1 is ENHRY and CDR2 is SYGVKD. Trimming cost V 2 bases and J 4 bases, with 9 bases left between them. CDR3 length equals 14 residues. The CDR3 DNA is TGTGCCATCAGTGAGCGAGGGGGAAATCAGCCCCAGCATTTT. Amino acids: CAISERGGNQPQHF.

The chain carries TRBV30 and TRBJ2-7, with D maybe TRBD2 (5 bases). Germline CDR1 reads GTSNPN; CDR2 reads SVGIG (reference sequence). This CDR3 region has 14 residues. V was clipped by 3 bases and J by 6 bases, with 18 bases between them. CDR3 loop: CAWSRGRTTAEQYF. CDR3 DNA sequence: TGTGCCTGGAGCCGAGGGCGGACCACTGCCGAGCAGTACTTC.

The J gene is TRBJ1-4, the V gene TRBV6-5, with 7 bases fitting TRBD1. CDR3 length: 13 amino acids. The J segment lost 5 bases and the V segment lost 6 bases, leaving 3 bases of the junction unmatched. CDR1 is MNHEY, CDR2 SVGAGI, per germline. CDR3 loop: CASSFRGNEKLFF. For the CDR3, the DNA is TGTGCCAGCAGCTTCAGGGGGAATGAAAAACTGTTTTTT.

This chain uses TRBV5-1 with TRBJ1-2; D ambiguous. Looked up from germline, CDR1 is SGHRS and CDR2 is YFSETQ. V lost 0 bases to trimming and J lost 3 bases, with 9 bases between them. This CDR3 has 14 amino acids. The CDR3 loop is CASSLESGHYGYTF. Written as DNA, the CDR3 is TGCGCCAGCAGCTTGGAATCAGGACACTATGGCTACACCTTC. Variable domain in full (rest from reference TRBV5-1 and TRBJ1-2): KAGVTQTPRYLIKTRGQQVTLSCSPISGHRSVSWYQQTPGQGLQFLFEYFSETQRNKGNFPGRFSGRQFSNSRSEMNVSTLELGDSALYLCASSLESGHYGYTFGSGTRLTVV.